The clone carrying this T cell receptor beta chain was seen many times. The target antigen is unknown. The sample originates from a study of Graves' ophthalmopathy and Graves' hyperthyroidism. Study information: Peripheral blood was obtained at first diagnosis, ahead of any treatment. General study points: Blood was where most expanded thyroid clonotypes above 0.001 frequency also turned up.

From germline, CDR1 is SGHDT and CDR2 YYEEEE. J lost 2 bases, V lost 5 bases, and 7 bases had no gene match. The CDR3 consists of 15 residues. RNA transcripts served as template for amplifying TCR beta CDR3 sequences. The first-round RT-PCR employed HTBI primers together with the Qiagen OneStep RT-PCR kit. A multiplex PCR was then performed as the second round. TCRdb itself ran the multiplex PCR reads through MiXCR, one entry per CDR3 protein. Seen here are approximately 210,000 distinct CDR3 sequences, 25% to 35% observed once, and the top ten hold 9.1%. The rearrangement joins TRBV5-6 to TRBJ2-5, with 9 bases aligning to TRBD1. Sequenced material: peripheral blood. The receptor was isolated from a man in his fifties or sixties with Graves' ophthalmopathy. CDR3 in DNA: TGTGCCAGCAGTTCACAGGGGGCCGTTCAAGAGACCCAGTACTTC. Encoded protein: CASSSQGAVQETQYF.